Below are 17 T cell receptor beta chains sequenced from a single sample in a study of technical replicates of blood from several donors. The method was immunoSEQ multiplex PCR; TCRdb's version includes in-frame clones alone and lacks a portion of them. The table has tens of thousands of clones, around 96% seen once; the top ten hold around 0.2%. The specimen sequenced was T cells isolated from PBMCs. Source of these receptors: a human donor in good health.

The CDR3 nucleotides are TGTGCCACCAGGACAGGGCCAGAGACCCAGTACTTC. Translation: CATRTGPETQYF. The rearrangement links TRBV10-3 to TRBJ2-5; 8 bases map to TRBD1. The V gene end was trimmed by 10 bases and the J gene end by 4 bases; junction bases not matched to a gene: 5. The CDR3 is 12 amino acids. The V gene's germline CDR1 is ENHRY and CDR2 SYGVKD.

The gene calls are TRBV7-9 and TRBJ2-5; TRBD1 matches 10 bases. There are 14 residues in the CDR3. The V gene end was trimmed by 5 bases and the J gene end by 5 bases; junction bases not matched to a gene: 5. The germline V gene has CDR1 SEHNR and CDR2 FQNEAQ (reference sequence). Here the CDR3 reads CASSHRQGAETQYF. Here the CDR3 DNA reads TGTGCCAGCAGCCACCGACAGGGGGCGGAGACCCAGTACTTC.

The rearrangement uses TRBV9 and TRBJ1-4; D perhaps matches TRBD1 (5 bases). The germline V and J ends were trimmed by 6 bases and 0 bases, with 12 bases remaining between them. CDR1 is SGDLS, CDR2 YYNGEE, per germline. This CDR3 is 15 amino acids long. CDR3 sequence reads: CASTRWDSTNEKLFF. CDR3 DNA: TGTGCCAGCACCAGATGGGACTCAACTAATGAAAAACTGTTTTTT.

This chain connects TRBV6-6 to TRBJ2-1, with 8 positions matching TRBD2. The V segment lost 8 bases and the J segment 4 bases; nucleotides outside the gene matches: 4. Germline V gives CDR1 MNHNY, CDR2 SVGAGI (reference sequence). CDR3 size: 13 residues. CDR3 coding DNA: TGTGCCAGCTCACTAGCGGTTTACAATGAGCAGTTCTTC. This codes for CASSLAVYNEQFF.

This chain connects TRBV28 to TRBJ2-7; D is perhaps TRBD1 (6 bases). Germline lookup yields CDR1 MDHEN and CDR2 SYDVKM. The CDR3 is 14 amino acids. Deletions cut 5 bases from V and 2 bases from J, with 13 bases between. The CDR3 region has the DNA TGTGCCAGCAGTCCAGGGGACCATCCCTACGAGCAGTACTTC. Amino acids: CASSPGDHPYEQYF.

The genes are TRBV5-6 and TRBJ1-1, with D possibly matching TRBD1 (6 bases). This CDR3 has 17 amino acids. Germline CDR1 reads SGHDT; CDR2 reads YYEEEE. V was trimmed by 1 base and J by 0 bases, leaving 16 bases between them. The CDR3 region has the DNA TGTGCCAGCAGCTTGAGCTTAGACAGGAACCTGAACACTGAAGCTTTCTTT. Translating gives CASSLSLDRNLNTEAFF.

The rearrangement links TRBV6-5 to TRBJ1-2; tentatively, D is TRBD1 (6 bases). CDR3 length: 14 amino acids. The germline V gene has CDR1 MNHEY and CDR2 SVGAGI. Trimming removed 5 bases at V and 4 bases at J, with 14 bases between. CDR3 coding DNA: TGTGCCAGCAGTAAACGACAGGCGCGCTATGGCTACACCTTC. Protein: CASSKRQARYGYTF.

The rearrangement links TRBV28 to TRBJ2-7, with TRBD1 matching 10 bases. This CDR3 contains 12 residues. Germline CDR1 is MDHEN and CDR2 is SYDVKM. The ends lost 8 bases at V and 7 bases at J; junction bases unmatched: 5. As DNA, the CDR3 is TGTGCCAGCGGGACAGGGGTGGGGGAGCAGTACTTC. Translated: CASGTGVGEQYF.

The chain joins TRBV5-6 to TRBJ2-4; no definite D call. CDR3 length equals 12 residues. V lost 4 bases and J lost 6, with 8 bases in between. Germline V CDR1 and CDR2: SGHDT, YYEEEE. The CDR3 is CASSRRRNIQYF. The CDR3 DNA is TGTGCCAGCAGCCGGAGACGAAACATTCAGTACTTC.

The CDR3: CASSQGGEGIYEQYF. CDR3 nucleotides: TGCGCCAGCAGCCAAGGGGGGGAAGGGATCTACGAGCAGTACTTC. The genes are TRBV4-1 and TRBJ2-7; possible D gene TRBD2, 6 bases. Trimming stripped 1 base from V and 3 bases from J, with 13 bases between. The CDR3 loop spans 15 amino acids. Germline lookup yields CDR1 MGHRA and CDR2 YSYEKL.

The chain has TRBV10-2 and TRBJ1-1; D possibly corresponds to TRBD1 (6 bases). V dropped 2 bases and J dropped 8 bases, with 15 bases sitting between them. This CDR3 contains 14 residues. Per the germline V gene, CDR1 is WSHSY and CDR2 is SAAADI. The CDR3 DNA sequence: TGCGCCAGCAGTGAGGGGACAAAACCCCGGGAAGCTTTCTTT. As protein: CASSEGTKPREAFF.

The chain is built from TRBV11-2 and TRBJ2-1; 13 positions agree with TRBD2. CDR1 is SGHAT and CDR2 is FQNNGV in the germline V gene. This CDR3 contains 15 residues. V lost 3 bases to trimming and J lost 5 bases; unmatched junction nucleotides: 1. The CDR3 loop is CASSFGLAGDNEQFF. In DNA form, the CDR3 reads TGTGCCAGCAGCTTTGGACTAGCGGGGGACAATGAGCAGTTCTTC.

The chain is built from TRBV28 and TRBJ2-1; 12 nucleotides match TRBD2. Germline V gives CDR1 MDHEN, CDR2 SYDVKM. V lost 2 bases and J lost 15; bases outside the gene matches: 2. The CDR3 has 12 amino acids. DNA of the CDR3: TGTGCCAGCAGTTTAGGACTAGCGGGACGGTTCTTC. Translated: CASSLGLAGRFF.

The chain couples TRBV13 to TRBJ2-7; TRBD2 matches 8 bases. CDR3 length: 16 residues. The trim removed 5 bases at V and 5 bases at J, leaving 14 bases unmatched. Germline assignment: CDR1 PRHDT and CDR2 FYEKMQ (reference sequence). CDR3 loop: CASSILGGLAGHEQYF. DNA of the CDR3: TGTGCCAGCAGCATTTTAGGAGGACTAGCCGGCCACGAGCAGTACTTC.

The gene calls are TRBV5-4 and TRBJ1-2, with D uncertain. Germline V gene data show CDR1 as SGHNT and CDR2 as YYREEE (reference sequence). The V and J ends lost 0 bases and 0 bases respectively, with 3 bases between them. The CDR3 extends over 13 amino acids. DNA of the CDR3: TGTGCCAGCAGCTTGGTAGCTAACTATGGCTACACCTTC. It yields the protein CASSLVANYGYTF.

To note about this clone: An end of the junction does not agree with germline; a read error may underlie this. The chain has TRBV6-4 and TRBJ2-3; no reliable D call. Germline assignment: CDR1 MRHNA and CDR2 SNTAGT. The CDR3 extends over 14 amino acids. The chain's CDR3 is CDSSDRWLADTQYF. Here the CDR3 DNA reads TGTGACAGCAGTGATCGTTGGCTAGCAGATACGCAGTATTTT.

The chain links TRBV7-3 to TRBJ1-2; D perhaps matches TRBD1 (5 bases). This CDR3 contains 14 residues. Germline V gene data show CDR1 as SGHTA and CDR2 as FQGTGA. Trimming left V 5 bases short and J 2 bases short, with 12 bases between. The CDR3 reads CASSGTTENYGYTF. CDR3 DNA: TGTGCCAGCAGCGGTACGACAGAGAACTATGGCTACACCTTC.